The following is a T cell receptor beta chain sequence with its context. This specimen belongs to a study of blood T cell repertoires in COVID-19. Overall study: PBMCs, B-cell-depleted T cells, or T cells were the source of the cDNA or gDNA that made up the material.

This CDR3 region has 17 residues. From germline, CDR1 is LNHDA and CDR2 SQIVND (reference sequence). The V end lost 5 bases, the J end lost 0 bases, and 14 bases lay between the germline ends. Original handling: Estimates of nucleated cell counts were drawn from the amplification of reference gene primers. The protocol was immunoSEQ multiplex PCR, while the TCRdb copy is restricted to in-frame clones and leaves out a portion. The V and J calls and clone size were taken over from that table, and D and trimming were inferred from the DNA. Of about 34,000 clones listed, 85% to 90% are singletons. This TCR was recovered from a woman aged 55-70 years with active COVID-19. Specimen: peripheral blood. V and J are TRBV19 and TRBJ2-6; D ambiguous. CDR3 nucleotide sequence: TGTGCCAGTAGTCTCCTGTTCATCGGCTCTGGGGCCAACGTCCTGACTTTC. This codes for CASSLLFIGSGANVLTF.